The source of this TCR beta chain is a study of tumor-infiltrating lymphocytes in oesophageal squamous cell carcinoma. Concerning this clonotype: The conserved phenylalanine or tryptophan is not found at the CDR3 terminus, so this likely reflects a read error. The DNA is omitted, as the CDR3 cannot be located on it reliably, and the CDR3 follows TCRdb's listing.

MiXCR, run by TCRdb on the PCR reads, gives a single entry per CDR3 protein. The table shows over 15,000 distinct CDR3 sequences, with around 41% occurring only once. The V gene's germline CDR1 is MGHRA and CDR2 YSYEKL. The CDR3 length is 12 residues, termini included. The gene calls are TRBV4-1 and TRBJ1-1; the table's D call, TRBD1, was not checked against the DNA. This TCR was recovered from a female donor with esophageal squamous cell carcinoma. Sequencing input: normal esophageal tissue next to the tumor. The CDR3 here is CASSQELRGRSQ.